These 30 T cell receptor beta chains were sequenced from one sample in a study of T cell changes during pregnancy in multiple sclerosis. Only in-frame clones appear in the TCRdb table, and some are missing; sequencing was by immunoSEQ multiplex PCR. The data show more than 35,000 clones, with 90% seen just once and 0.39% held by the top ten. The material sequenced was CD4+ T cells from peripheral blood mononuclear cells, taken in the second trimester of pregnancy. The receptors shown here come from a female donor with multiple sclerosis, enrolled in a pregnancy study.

The CDR3 coding sequence is TGTGCCATCAGTGAGTCTAGCGGGGGTGGGGAGCAGTACTTC. Translation gives CAISESSGGGEQYF. The rearrangement links TRBV10-3 to TRBJ2-7, with 9 nucleotides matching TRBD2. Germline assignment: CDR1 ENHRY and CDR2 SYGVKD. The junction had 4 bases not matched to a gene; V was cut back by 0 bases and J by 7 bases. This CDR3 comprises 14 residues.

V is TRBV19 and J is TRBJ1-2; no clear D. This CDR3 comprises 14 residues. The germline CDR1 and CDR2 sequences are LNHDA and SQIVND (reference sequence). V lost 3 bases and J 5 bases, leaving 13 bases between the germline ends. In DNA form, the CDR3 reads TGTGCCAGTAGTATTACGGGTTATAGGTATGGCTACACCTTC. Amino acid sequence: CASSITGYRYGYTF.

This CDR3 reads CASSPETVNTGELFF. In DNA, the CDR3 is TGTGCCAGCTCACCAGAGACAGTGAACACCGGGGAGCTGTTTTTT. The rearrangement joins TRBV18 to TRBJ2-2, with D maybe TRBD1 (5 bases). The CDR3 length is 15 residues. The germline V gene encodes CDR1 KGHSH and CDR2 LQKENI. V lost 2 bases to trimming and J lost 1 base, with 8 bases between them.

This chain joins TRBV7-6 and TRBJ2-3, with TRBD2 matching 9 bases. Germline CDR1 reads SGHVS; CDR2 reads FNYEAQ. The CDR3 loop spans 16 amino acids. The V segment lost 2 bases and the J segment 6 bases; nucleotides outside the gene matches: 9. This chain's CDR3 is CASSLMSSGMEDTQYF. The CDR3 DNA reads TGTGCCAGCAGCTTAATGTCTAGCGGGATGGAGGATACGCAGTATTTT.

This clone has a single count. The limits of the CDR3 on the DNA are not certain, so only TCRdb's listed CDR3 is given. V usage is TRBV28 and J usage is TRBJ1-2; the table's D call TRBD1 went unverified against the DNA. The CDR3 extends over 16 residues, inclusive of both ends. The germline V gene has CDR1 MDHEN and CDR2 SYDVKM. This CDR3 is CASSLVMGQGPYGYTF.

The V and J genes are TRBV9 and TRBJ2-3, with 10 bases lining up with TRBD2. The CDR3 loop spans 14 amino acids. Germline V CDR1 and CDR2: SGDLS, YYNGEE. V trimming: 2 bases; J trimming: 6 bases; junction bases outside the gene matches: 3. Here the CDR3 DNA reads TGTGCCAGCAGCGTTCTAGCGGGGGCCGATACGCAGTATTTT. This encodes CASSVLAGADTQYF.

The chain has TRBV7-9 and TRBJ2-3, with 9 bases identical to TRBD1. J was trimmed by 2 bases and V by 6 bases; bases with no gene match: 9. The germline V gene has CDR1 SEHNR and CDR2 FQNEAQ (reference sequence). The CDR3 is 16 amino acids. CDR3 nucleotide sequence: TGTGCCAGCAGAATAAACAGGGGGCGCTTCACAGATACGCAGTATTTT. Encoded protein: CASRINRGRFTDTQYF.

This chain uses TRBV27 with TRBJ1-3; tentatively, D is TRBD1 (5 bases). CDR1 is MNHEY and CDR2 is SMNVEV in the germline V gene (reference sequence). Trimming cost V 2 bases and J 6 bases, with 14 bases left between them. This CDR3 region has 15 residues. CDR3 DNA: TGTGCCAGCAGTTTAGGAAGCGGGGGGGAAAACACCATATATTTT. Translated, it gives CASSLGSGGENTIYF.

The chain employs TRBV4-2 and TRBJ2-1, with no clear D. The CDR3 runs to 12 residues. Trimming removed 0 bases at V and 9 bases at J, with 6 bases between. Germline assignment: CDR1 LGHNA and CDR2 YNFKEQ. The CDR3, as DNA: TGTGCCAGCAGCCAAGAGGCTGGTGAGCAGTTCTTC. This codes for CASSQEAGEQFF.

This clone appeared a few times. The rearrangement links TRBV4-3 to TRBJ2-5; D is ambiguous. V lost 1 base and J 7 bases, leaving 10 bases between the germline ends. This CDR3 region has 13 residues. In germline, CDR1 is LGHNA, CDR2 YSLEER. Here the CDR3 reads CASSQAPLRTQYF. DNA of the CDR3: TGCGCCAGCAGCCAAGCCCCTTTGAGGACCCAGTACTTC.

In nucleotides, the CDR3 is TGTGCCAGCAGCCCCCTAGGGGGCACGCAGTATTTT. Translating gives CASSPLGGTQYF. The chain carries TRBV7-3 and TRBJ2-3, with 7 positions matching TRBD1. Trimming cost V 5 bases and J 9 bases; bases outside gene matches: 5. The germline V gene encodes CDR1 SGHTA and CDR2 FQGTGA. The CDR3 has 12 amino acids.

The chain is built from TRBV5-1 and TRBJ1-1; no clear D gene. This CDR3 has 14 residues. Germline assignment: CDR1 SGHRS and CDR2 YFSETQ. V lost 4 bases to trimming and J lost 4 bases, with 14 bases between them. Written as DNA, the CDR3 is TGCGCCAGCAGCCCTGGACCGGGGAGCACTGAAGCTTTCTTT. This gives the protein CASSPGPGSTEAFF.

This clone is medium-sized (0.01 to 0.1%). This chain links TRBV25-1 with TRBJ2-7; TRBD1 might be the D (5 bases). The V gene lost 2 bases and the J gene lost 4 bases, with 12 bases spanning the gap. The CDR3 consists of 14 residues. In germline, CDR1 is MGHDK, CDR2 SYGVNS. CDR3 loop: CASSEARAGYEQYF. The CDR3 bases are TGTGCCAGCAGTGAAGCCAGGGCCGGTTACGAGCAGTACTTC.

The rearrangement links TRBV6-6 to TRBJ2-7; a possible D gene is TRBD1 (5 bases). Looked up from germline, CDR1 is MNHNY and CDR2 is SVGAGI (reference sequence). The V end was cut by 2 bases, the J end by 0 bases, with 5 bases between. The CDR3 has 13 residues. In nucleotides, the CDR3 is TGTGCCAGCAGTTACGACAGCTCCTACGAGCAGTACTTC. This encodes CASSYDSSYEQYF.

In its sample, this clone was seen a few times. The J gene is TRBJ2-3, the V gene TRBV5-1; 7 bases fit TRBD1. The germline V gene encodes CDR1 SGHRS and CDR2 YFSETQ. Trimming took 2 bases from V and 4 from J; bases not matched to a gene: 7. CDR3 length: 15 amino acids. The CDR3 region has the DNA TGCGCCAGCAGCTTCGACAGGGTTGGTGCAGATACGCAGTATTTT. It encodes CASSFDRVGADTQYF. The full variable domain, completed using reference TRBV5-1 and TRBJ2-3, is KAGVTQTPRYLIKTRGQQVTLSCSPISGHRSVSWYQQTPGQGLQFLFEYFSETQRNKGNFPGRFSGRQFSNSRSEMNVSTLELGDSALYLCASSFDRVGADTQYFGPGTRLTVL.

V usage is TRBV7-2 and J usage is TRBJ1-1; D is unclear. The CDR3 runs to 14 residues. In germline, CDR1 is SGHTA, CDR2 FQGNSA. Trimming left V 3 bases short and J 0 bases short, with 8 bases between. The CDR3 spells CASSFSLLNTEAFF. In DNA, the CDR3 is TGTGCCAGCAGCTTTTCTCTATTGAACACTGAAGCTTTCTTT.

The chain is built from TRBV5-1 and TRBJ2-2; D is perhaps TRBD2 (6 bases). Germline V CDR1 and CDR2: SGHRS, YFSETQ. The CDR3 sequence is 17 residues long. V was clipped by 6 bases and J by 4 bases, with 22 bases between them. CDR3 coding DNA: TGCGCCAGCACCCCCGAGACGGGACTTATCTTCACCGGGGAGCTGTTTTTT. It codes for CASTPETGLIFTGELFF.

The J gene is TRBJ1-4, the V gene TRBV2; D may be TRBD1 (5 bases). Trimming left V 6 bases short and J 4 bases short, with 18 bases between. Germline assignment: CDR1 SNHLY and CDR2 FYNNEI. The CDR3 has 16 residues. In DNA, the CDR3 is TGTGCCAGCAGCCCCCGGAGGGGATTTGTTAATGAAAAACTGTTTTTT. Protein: CASSPRRGFVNEKLFF.

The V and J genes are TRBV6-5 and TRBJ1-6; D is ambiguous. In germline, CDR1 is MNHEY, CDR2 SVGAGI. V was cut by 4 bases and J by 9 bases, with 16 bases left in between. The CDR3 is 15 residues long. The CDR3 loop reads CASSLPGSGSSPLHF. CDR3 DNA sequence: TGTGCCAGCAGTTTACCGGGTTCGGGAAGTTCACCCCTCCACTTT.

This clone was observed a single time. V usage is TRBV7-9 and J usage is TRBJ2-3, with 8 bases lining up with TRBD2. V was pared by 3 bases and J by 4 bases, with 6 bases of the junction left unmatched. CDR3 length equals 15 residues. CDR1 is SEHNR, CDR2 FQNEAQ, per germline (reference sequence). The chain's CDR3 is CASSFIAGMADTQYF. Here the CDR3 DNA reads TGTGCCAGCAGCTTTATAGCGGGAATGGCAGATACGCAGTATTTT.

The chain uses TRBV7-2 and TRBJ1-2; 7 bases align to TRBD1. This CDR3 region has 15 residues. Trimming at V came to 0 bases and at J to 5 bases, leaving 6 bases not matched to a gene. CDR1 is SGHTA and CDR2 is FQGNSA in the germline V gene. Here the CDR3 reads CASSLASQGGYGYTF. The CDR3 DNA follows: TGTGCCAGCAGCTTAGCGAGCCAGGGGGGTTATGGCTACACCTTC.

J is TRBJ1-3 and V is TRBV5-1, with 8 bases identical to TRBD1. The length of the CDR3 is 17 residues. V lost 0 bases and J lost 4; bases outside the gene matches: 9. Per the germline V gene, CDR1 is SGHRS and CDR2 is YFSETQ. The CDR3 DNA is TGCGCCAGCAGCTTGGGTTACACAGGGGGAGCCGGAAACACCATATATTTT. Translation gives CASSLGYTGGAGNTIYF.

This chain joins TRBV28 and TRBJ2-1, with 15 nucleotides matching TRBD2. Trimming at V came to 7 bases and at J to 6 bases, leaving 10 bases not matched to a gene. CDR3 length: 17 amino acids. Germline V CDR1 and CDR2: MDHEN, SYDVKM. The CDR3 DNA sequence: TGTGCCAGCAATACGGGTGGACTAGCGGGGGGGATCAATGAGCAGTTCTTC. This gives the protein CASNTGGLAGGINEQFF.

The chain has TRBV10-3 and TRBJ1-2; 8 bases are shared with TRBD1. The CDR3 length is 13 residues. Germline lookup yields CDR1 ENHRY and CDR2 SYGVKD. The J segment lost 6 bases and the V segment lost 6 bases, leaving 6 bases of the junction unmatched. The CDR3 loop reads CAISLQGVDGYTF. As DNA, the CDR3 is TGTGCCATCAGCCTACAGGGGGTCGATGGCTACACCTTC.

In DNA, the CDR3 is TGTGCCAGCAGGAGGGGGACAGAGTTGAACACTGAAGCTTTCTTT. Amino acid sequence: CASRRGTELNTEAFF. This chain connects TRBV6-5 to TRBJ1-1; TRBD1 agrees at 7 bases. Germline assignment: CDR1 MNHEY and CDR2 SVGAGI. This CDR3 is 15 amino acids long. Trimming cost V 6 bases and J 0 bases; bases outside gene matches: 7.

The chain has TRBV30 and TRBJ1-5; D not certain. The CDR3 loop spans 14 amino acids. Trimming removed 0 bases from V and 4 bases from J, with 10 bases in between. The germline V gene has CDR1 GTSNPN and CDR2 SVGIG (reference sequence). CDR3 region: CAWSVDGVNQPQHF. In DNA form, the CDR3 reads TGTGCCTGGAGTGTTGACGGAGTAAATCAGCCCCAGCATTTT.

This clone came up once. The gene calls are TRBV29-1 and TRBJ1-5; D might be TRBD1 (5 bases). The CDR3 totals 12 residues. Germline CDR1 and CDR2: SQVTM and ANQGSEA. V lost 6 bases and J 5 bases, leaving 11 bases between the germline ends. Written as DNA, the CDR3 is TGCAGCGTGGGGGGACCCCATCAGCCCCAGCATTTT. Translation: CSVGGPHQPQHF.

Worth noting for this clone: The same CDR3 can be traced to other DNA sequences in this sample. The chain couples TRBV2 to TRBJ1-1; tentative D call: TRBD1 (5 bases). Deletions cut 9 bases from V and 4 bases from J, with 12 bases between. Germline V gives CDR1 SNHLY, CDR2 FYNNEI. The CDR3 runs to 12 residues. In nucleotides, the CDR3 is TGTGCCAGTAGCAGCGGGGGCACTGAAGCTTTCTTT. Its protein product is CASSSGGTEAFF.

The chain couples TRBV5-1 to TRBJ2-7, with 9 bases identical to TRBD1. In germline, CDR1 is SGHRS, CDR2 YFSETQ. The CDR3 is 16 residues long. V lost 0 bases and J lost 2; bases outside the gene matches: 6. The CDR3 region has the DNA TGCGCCAGCAGCTTGGCCCCGGGACAGGGTGCCTACGAGCAGTACTTC. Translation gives CASSLAPGQGAYEQYF.

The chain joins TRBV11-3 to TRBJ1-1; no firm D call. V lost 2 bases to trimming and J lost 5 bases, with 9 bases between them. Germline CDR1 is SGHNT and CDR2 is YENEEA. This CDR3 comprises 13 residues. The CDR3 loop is CASSLITGTEAFF. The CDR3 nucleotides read TGTGCCAGCAGCTTAATTACGGGTACTGAAGCTTTCTTT.